Listed here are 26 T cell receptor beta chains from one sample, sequenced in a study of a mutant IDH1 vaccine in newly diagnosed glioma. Only in-frame clones appear in the TCRdb table, and some are missing; sequencing was by immunoSEQ multiplex PCR. The sample lists around 65,000 clones, over 70% occurring once. No antigen has been identified for these receptors. Time point: week 11, during vaccination. Vaccination used 300 ug of mutant IDH1 20-mer peptide per dose, with topical imiquimod. The sample consisted of PBMCs, taken from a glioma patient whose treatment included an IDH1 peptide vaccine. These receptors all come from a man aged 50 to 60 with glioma.

V gene TRBV7-2 combines with J gene TRBJ2-5, with a weak D call TRBD1 (6 bases). Trimming shortened V by 4 bases and J by 4 bases, and 19 bases separated the two germline ends. CDR1 SGHTA and CDR2 FQGNSA come from the germline V gene. This CDR3 is built from 16 residues. The CDR3 protein is CASSSWGQVQVETQYF. CDR3 DNA sequence: TGTGCCAGCAGCTCGTGGGGGCAGGTCCAAGTAGAGACCCAGTACTTC.

This clone was seen only once. The chain has TRBV9 and TRBJ1-2; 10 bases are a match to TRBD1. V trimming: 3 bases; J trimming: 8 bases; junction bases outside the gene matches: 13. This CDR3 is built from 16 residues. In germline, CDR1 is SGDLS, CDR2 YYNGEE. The CDR3, as DNA: TGTGCCAGCAGCGAAACCGGGACAGGGGTGGATAGCGGCTACACCTTC. It encodes CASSETGTGVDSGYTF.

The chain employs TRBV9 and TRBJ1-6; maybe TRBD1 (6 bases). Germline V gives CDR1 SGDLS, CDR2 YYNGEE. Deletions cut 0 bases from V and 7 bases from J, with 11 bases between. CDR3 size: 15 residues. This CDR3 reads CASSVGPGANSPLHF. The CDR3 DNA reads TGTGCCAGCAGCGTAGGTCCAGGGGCCAATTCACCCCTCCACTTT.

The chain uses TRBV5-1 and TRBJ1-2, with TRBD1 as a possible D gene (5 bases). The V gene lost 4 bases and the J gene lost 8 bases, with 15 bases spanning the gap. The CDR3 is 13 amino acids. Germline V gene sequence: CDR1 SGHRS, CDR2 YFSETQ. CDR3 residues: CASSPGTQTGYTF. The CDR3 DNA sequence: TGCGCCAGCAGCCCGGGGACTCAGACGGGCTACACCTTC.

The rearrangement uses TRBV29-1 and TRBJ2-5, with no clear D. CDR3 size: 12 residues. In germline, CDR1 is SQVTM, CDR2 ANQGSEA. Trimming left V 5 bases short and J 7 bases short, with 14 bases between. The CDR3 bases are TGCAGCGTTTCACCTTCGGCTACGACCCAGTACTTC. Translated: CSVSPSATTQYF.

V is TRBV5-6 and J is TRBJ2-2, with a tentative D call TRBD1 (6 bases). Germline V gene data show CDR1 as SGHDT and CDR2 as YYEEEE. Between the trimmed V and J ends, which lost 2 bases and 6 bases, there was a span of 11 bases. The CDR3 is made up of 14 amino acids. CDR3 bases: TGTGCCAGCAGCTTCGCGACAGGCGCCGGGGAGCTGTTTTTT. This translates into CASSFATGAGELFF.

The CDR3 loop reads CASSQWGDSGNTIYF. The CDR3 DNA reads TGCGCCAGCAGCCAATGGGGCGACTCTGGAAACACCATATATTTT. V is TRBV5-1 and J is TRBJ1-3; maybe TRBD1 (5 bases). This CDR3 region has 15 residues. Germline lookup yields CDR1 SGHRS and CDR2 YFSETQ. V lost 4 bases and J lost 0, with 11 bases in between.

The J gene is TRBJ2-7, the V gene TRBV11-2, with D unresolved. The CDR3 loop spans 12 amino acids. Germline CDR1 is SGHAT and CDR2 is FQNNGV. V was pared by 2 bases and J by 3 bases, with 5 bases between. As DNA, the CDR3 is TGTGCCAGCAGCTTACTAGGCTACGAGCAGTACTTC. Its translation: CASSLLGYEQYF.

The J gene is TRBJ2-4, the V gene TRBV19; TRBD2 agrees at 7 bases. CDR3 length: 18 amino acids. CDR1 is LNHDA and CDR2 is SQIVND in the germline V gene (reference sequence). Trimming removed 5 bases from V and 0 bases from J; junction bases left unmatched: 13. CDR3: CASSSRREVGVAKNIQYF. DNA of the CDR3: TGTGCCAGTAGTTCACGCCGGGAGGTTGGAGTAGCCAAAAACATTCAGTACTTC. The whole variable domain, remainder taken from reference TRBV19 and TRBJ2-4, is DGGITQSPKYLFRKEGQNVTLSCEQNLNHDAMYWYRQDPGQGLRLIYYSQIVNDFQKGDIAEGYSVSREKKESFPLTVTSAQKNPTAFYLCASSSRREVGVAKNIQYFGAGTRLSVL.

V is TRBV6-6 and J is TRBJ2-1; 7 nucleotides agree with TRBD2. V shed 5 bases, J shed 0 bases, and the junction held 4 bases outside the gene matches. CDR1 is MNHNY and CDR2 is SVGAGI in the germline V gene (reference sequence). The CDR3 consists of 15 residues. The CDR3 DNA follows: TGTGCCAGCAGTCCTAGCGGTAGCTCCTACAATGAGCAGTTCTTC. It specifies CASSPSGSSYNEQFF.

The CDR3: CASSTGGNQPQHF. In DNA, the CDR3 is TGTGCCAGTAGTACCGGGGGTAATCAGCCCCAGCATTTT. The chain employs TRBV19 and TRBJ1-5; a possible D gene is TRBD1 (5 bases). Looked up from germline, CDR1 is LNHDA and CDR2 is SQIVND (reference sequence). V gave up 4 bases and J gave up 4 bases, with 8 bases separating them. The CDR3 is 13 residues long.

The chain links TRBV7-2 to TRBJ1-1; 9 nucleotides line up with TRBD1. This CDR3 is built from 15 residues. CDR1 is SGHTA, CDR2 FQGNSA, per germline. V dropped 5 bases and J dropped 7; count of bases not matched to a gene: 11. The CDR3 nucleotides read TGTGCCAGCAGCACGACAGGGGGTAAAAGGGTTGAAGCTTTCTTT. It codes for CASSTTGGKRVEAFF.

The chain has TRBV5-4 and TRBJ2-7; TRBD2 aligns across 11 bases. The CDR3 has 15 residues. The J segment lost 5 bases and the V segment lost 3 bases, leaving 7 bases of the junction unmatched. Germline lookup yields CDR1 SGHNT and CDR2 YYREEE (reference sequence). In DNA, the CDR3 is TGTGCCAGCAGCTACGCTAGCGGGAGGTCCCACGAGCAGTACTTC. Protein sequence: CASSYASGRSHEQYF.

This chain links TRBV21-1 with TRBJ1-5. TRBV21-1 counts as a pseudogene. The CDR3 runs to 15 residues. The CDR3, as DNA: TGTGCCAGCAGCAAAGGTCGAGGTACGAATCAGCCCCAGCATTTT. It translates to CASSKGRGTNQPQHF.

V and J are TRBV5-1 and TRBJ1-4, with D tentatively TRBD1 (5 bases). There are 17 residues in the CDR3. V was shortened by 4 bases and J by 1 base, with 17 bases between the two germline ends. The germline V gene encodes CDR1 SGHRS and CDR2 YFSETQ. The CDR3 region has the DNA TGCGCCAGCAGCCTTATCGGGACCTCGCAAACTAATGAAAAACTGTTTTTT. Its protein product is CASSLIGTSQTNEKLFF.

By frequency in the sample, this clone is medium-sized. The CDR3 is CASSYSEQGGETQYF. The CDR3, as DNA: TGTGCCAGCAGTTACTCTGAACAGGGTGGGGAGACCCAGTACTTC. This chain uses TRBV6-5 with TRBJ2-5, with D perhaps matching TRBD1 (6 bases). The CDR3 has 15 residues. Between the trimmed V and J ends, which lost 0 bases and 5 bases, there was a span of 13 bases. Germline loops: CDR1 MNHEY, CDR2 SVGAGI.

The rearrangement links TRBV7-2 to TRBJ2-7; D remains ambiguous. Germline-derived CDR1 and CDR2 are SGHTA and FQGNSA. The CDR3 covers 12 residues. Trimming removed 5 bases at V and 6 bases at J, with 11 bases between. CDR3 residues: CASSVPRGEQYF. As DNA, the CDR3 is TGTGCCAGCAGCGTCCCCCGTGGCGAGCAGTACTTC.

The gene calls are TRBV30 and TRBJ1-4; D remains ambiguous. This CDR3 has 14 residues. Germline values: CDR1 GTSNPN, CDR2 SVGIG (reference sequence). Trimming took off 0 bases at V and 7 bases at J, with 12 bases between the two ends. The CDR3 sequence: CAWSVEAGSEKLFF. In DNA form, the CDR3 reads TGTGCCTGGAGTGTCGAGGCTGGCAGTGAAAAACTGTTTTTT.

The chain employs TRBV30 and TRBJ2-5; D unresolved. Germline assignment: CDR1 GTSNPN and CDR2 SVGIG (reference sequence). V was pared by 4 bases and J by 3 bases, with 12 bases between. The CDR3 runs to 13 residues. The CDR3 DNA follows: TGTGCCTGGATACCGGCCCTTGAAGAGACCCAGTACTTC. Protein sequence: CAWIPALEETQYF.

This clone was counted a few times. The chain carries TRBV7-9 and TRBJ1-1; D gene uncertain. The germline CDR1 and CDR2 sequences are SEHNR and FQNEAQ (reference sequence). Trimming pared 5 bases from V and 5 bases from J, leaving 9 bases between. The CDR3 sequence is 12 residues long. CDR3 nucleotides: TGTGCCAGCAGCGGTGGGAGTACTGAAGCTTTCTTT. It translates to CASSGGSTEAFF.

J is TRBJ2-7 and V is TRBV25-1; 10 bases are shared with TRBD1. J gave up 1 base and V 4 bases, and 4 bases lay outside the gene matches. The CDR3 runs to 15 residues. CDR1 is MGHDK, CDR2 SYGVNS, per germline. CDR3 bases: TGTGCCAGCAGTGGGTGGACAGGGGGGTCCTACGAGCAGTACTTC. Residues: CASSGWTGGSYEQYF.

This sequence joins TRBV5-8 and TRBJ2-7; 8 nucleotides match TRBD1. Germline V lookup: CDR1 SGHTS, CDR2 YDEGEE. The V segment lost 4 bases and the J segment 5 bases; nucleotides outside the gene matches: 5. This CDR3 region has 13 residues. The CDR3 loop is CASSQGQGHEQYF. CDR3 bases: TGTGCCAGCAGCCAAGGACAGGGCCACGAGCAGTACTTC.

This chain uses TRBV11-2 with TRBJ2-6, with D perhaps given as TRBD1 or TRBD2 (5 bases each). Germline values: CDR1 SGHAT, CDR2 FQNNGV. The CDR3 is made up of 16 amino acids. Trimming left V 4 bases short and J 0 bases short, with 10 bases between. CDR3 in amino acids: CASSSPGTSGANVLTF. The CDR3 bases are TGTGCCAGCAGCTCTCCAGGGACCTCTGGGGCCAACGTCCTGACTTTC.

The chain carries TRBV27 and TRBJ2-7; 10 bases fit TRBD1. The germline gives CDR1 MNHEY, CDR2 SMNVEV (reference sequence). CDR3 length: 13 amino acids. The V segment lost 5 bases and the J segment 5 bases; nucleotides outside the gene matches: 3. CDR3 DNA sequence: TGTGCCAGCAGTAGGGACAGGGGTGACGAGCAGTACTTC. Its protein product is CASSRDRGDEQYF.

V and J are TRBV19 and TRBJ1-6; 7 nucleotides match TRBD1. CDR3 length equals 16 residues. CDR1 LNHDA and CDR2 SQIVND come from the germline V gene (reference sequence). The V gene end was trimmed by 8 bases and the J gene end by 0 bases; junction bases not matched to a gene: 7. The CDR3 sequence: CASGARDSSYNSPLHF. The CDR3 nucleotides read TGTGCCAGTGGAGCTCGGGACAGCTCCTATAATTCACCCCTCCACTTT.

This clone appeared a few times. The rearrangement links TRBV10-3 to TRBJ2-2; perhaps TRBD2 as D (5 bases). Trimming removed 0 bases from V and 7 bases from J, with 15 bases in between. Germline-derived CDR1 and CDR2 are ENHRY and SYGVKD. This CDR3 has 16 amino acids. The CDR3: CAISESRVGWNGELFF. For the CDR3, the DNA is TGTGCCATCAGTGAGTCGAGGGTAGGCTGGAACGGGGAGCTGTTTTTT.